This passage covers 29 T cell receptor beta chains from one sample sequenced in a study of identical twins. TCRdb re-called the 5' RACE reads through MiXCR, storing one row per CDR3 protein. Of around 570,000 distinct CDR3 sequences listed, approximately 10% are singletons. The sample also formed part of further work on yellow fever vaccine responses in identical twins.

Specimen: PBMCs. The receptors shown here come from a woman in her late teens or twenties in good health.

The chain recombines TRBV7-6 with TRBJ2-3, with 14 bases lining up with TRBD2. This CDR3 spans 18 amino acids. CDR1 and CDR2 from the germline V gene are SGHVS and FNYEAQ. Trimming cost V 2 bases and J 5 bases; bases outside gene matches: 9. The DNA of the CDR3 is TGTGCCAGCAGCTTAACCTTCTCTGGACTAGCGGGAGGAGATACGCAGTATTTT. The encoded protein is CASSLTFSGLAGGDTQYF.

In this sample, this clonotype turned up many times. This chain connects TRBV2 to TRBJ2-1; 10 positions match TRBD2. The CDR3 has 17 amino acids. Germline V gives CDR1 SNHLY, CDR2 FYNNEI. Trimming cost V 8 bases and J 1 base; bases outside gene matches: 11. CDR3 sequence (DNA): TGTGCCAGCGCGGACATAAGACTAGCGGGTTCCTACAATGAGCAGTTCTTC. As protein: CASADIRLAGSYNEQFF.

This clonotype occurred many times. The CDR3 DNA sequence: TGTGCCAGCAGTGAGGTGGGACGGTACCAAGAGACCCAGTACTTC. Translation gives CASSEVGRYQETQYF. The V call is TRBV2, the J call TRBJ2-5, with D perhaps matching TRBD1 or TRBD2 (5 bases each). The CDR3 sequence is 15 residues long. Germline V gene sequence: CDR1 SNHLY, CDR2 FYNNEI. The V end lost 3 bases, the J end lost 0 bases, and 11 bases lay between the germline ends.

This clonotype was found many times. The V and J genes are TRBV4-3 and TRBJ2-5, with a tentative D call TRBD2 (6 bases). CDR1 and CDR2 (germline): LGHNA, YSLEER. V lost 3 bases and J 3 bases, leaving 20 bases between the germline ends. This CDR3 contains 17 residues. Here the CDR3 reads CASSQGLDGPREETQYF. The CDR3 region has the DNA TGCGCCAGCAGCCAGGGACTGGATGGCCCGAGGGAAGAGACCCAGTACTTC.

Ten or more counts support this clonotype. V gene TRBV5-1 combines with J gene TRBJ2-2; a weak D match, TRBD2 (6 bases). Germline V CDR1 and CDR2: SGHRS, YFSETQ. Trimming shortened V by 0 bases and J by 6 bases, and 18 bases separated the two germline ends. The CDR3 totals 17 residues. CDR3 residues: CASSLAVGARESGELFF. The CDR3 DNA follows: TGCGCCAGCAGCTTGGCCGTCGGGGCGCGGGAATCCGGGGAGCTGTTTTTT.

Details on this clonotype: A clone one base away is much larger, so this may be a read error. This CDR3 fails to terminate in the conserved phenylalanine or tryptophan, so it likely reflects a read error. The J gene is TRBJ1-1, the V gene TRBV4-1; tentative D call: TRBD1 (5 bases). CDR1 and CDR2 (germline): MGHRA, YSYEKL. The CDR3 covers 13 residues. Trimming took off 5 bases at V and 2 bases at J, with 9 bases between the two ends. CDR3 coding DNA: TGCGCCAGCAGCACGCAGGGAAACACTGAAGCTTTCATT. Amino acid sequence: CASSTQGNTEAFI.

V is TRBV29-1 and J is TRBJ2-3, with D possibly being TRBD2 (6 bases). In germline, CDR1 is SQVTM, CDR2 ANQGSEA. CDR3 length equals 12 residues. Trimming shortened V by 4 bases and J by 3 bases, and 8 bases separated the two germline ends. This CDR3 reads CSVAGETDTQYF. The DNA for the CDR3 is TGCAGCGTTGCGGGGGAAACAGATACGCAGTATTTT.

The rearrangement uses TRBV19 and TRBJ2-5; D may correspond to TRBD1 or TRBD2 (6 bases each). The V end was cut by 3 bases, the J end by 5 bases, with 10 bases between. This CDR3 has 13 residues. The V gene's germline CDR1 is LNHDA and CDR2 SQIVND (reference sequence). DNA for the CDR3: TGTGCCAGTAGTATCCGGGGGCAGGAGACCCAGTACTTC. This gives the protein CASSIRGQETQYF.

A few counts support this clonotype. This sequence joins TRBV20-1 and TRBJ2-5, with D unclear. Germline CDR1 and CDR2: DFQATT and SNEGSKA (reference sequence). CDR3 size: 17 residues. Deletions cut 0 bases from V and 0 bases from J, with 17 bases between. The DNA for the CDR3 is TGCAGTGCTAGAGAGACCCGCCCGCATCGGTACCAAGAGACCCAGTACTTC. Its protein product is CSARETRPHRYQETQYF.

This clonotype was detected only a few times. In DNA form, the CDR3 reads TGTGCCAGCAAGGACAGGGAACATCAGCCCCAGCATTTT. Translation gives CASKDREHQPQHF. The chain recombines TRBV6-2 or TRBV6-3 with TRBJ1-5, with 8 bases aligning to TRBD1. Germline V gene sequence: CDR1 MNHEY, CDR2 SVGEGT. Trimming at V came to 7 bases and at J to 5 bases, leaving 4 bases not matched to a gene. The CDR3 loop spans 13 amino acids.

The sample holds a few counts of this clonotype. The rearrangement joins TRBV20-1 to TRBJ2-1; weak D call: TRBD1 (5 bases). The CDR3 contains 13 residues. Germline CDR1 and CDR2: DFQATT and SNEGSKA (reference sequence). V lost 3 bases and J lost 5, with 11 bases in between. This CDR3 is CSARDTKNNEQFF. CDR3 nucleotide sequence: TGCAGTGCTAGGGACACTAAAAACAATGAGCAGTTCTTC.

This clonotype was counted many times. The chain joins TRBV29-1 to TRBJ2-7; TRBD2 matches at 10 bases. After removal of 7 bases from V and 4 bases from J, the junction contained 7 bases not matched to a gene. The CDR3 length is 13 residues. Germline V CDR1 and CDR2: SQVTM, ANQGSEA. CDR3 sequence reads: CSGTSGKGYEQYF. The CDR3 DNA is TGCAGCGGCACTAGCGGGAAAGGGTACGAGCAGTACTTC.

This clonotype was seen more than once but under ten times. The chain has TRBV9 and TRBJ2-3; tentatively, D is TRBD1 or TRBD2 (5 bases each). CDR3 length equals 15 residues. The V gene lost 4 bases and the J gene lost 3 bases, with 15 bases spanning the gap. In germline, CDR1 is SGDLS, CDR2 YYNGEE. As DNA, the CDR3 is TGTGCCAGCAGCCCCGGGACGGCCTGGACAGATACGCAGTATTTT. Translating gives CASSPGTAWTDTQYF.

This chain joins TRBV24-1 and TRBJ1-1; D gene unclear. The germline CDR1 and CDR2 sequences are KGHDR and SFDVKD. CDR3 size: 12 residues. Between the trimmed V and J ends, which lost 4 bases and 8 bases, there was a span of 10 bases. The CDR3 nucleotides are TGTGCCACCAGTGAGGGAACACCGGAAGCTTTCTTT. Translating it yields CATSEGTPEAFF.

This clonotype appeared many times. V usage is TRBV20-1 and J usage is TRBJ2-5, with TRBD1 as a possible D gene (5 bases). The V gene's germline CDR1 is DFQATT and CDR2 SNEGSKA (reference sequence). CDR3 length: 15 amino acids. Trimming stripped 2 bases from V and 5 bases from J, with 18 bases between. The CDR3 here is CSARSYLGAQETQYF. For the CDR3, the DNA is TGCAGTGCTAGATCGTATCTAGGGGCCCAGGAGACCCAGTACTTC.

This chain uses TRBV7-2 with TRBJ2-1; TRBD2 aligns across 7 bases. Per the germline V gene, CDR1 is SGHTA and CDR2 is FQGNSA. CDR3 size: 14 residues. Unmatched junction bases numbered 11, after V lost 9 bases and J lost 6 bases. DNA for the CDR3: TGTGCCAGTCAAAATATAGCGGGCTTCAATGAGCAGTTCTTC. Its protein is CASQNIAGFNEQFF. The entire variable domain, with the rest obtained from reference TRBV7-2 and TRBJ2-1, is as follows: GAGVSQSPSNKVTEKGKDVELRCDPISGHTALYWYRQSLGQGLEFLIYFQGNSAPDKSGLPSDRFSAERTGGSVSTLTIQRTQQEDSAVYLCASQNIAGFNEQFFGPGTRLTVL.

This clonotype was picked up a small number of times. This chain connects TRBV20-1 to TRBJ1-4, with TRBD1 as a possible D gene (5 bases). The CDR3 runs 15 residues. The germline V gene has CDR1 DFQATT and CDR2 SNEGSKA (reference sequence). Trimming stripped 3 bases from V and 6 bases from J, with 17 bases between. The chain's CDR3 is CSASYGPGADEKLFF. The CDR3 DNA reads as TGCAGTGCTAGTTATGGCCCTGGGGCGGATGAAAAACTGTTTTTT.

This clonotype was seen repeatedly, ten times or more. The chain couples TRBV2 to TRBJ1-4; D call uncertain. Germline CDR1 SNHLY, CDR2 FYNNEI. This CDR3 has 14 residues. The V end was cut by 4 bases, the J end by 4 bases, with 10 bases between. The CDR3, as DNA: TGTGCCAGCAGTGTGGCACTGAATAATGAAAAACTGTTTTTT. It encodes CASSVALNNEKLFF.

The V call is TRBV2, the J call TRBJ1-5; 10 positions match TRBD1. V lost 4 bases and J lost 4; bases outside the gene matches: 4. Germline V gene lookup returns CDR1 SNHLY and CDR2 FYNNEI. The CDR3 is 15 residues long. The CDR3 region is CASSGPGQGNQPQHF. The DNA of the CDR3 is TGTGCCAGCAGTGGACCGGGACAGGGGAATCAGCCCCAGCATTTT.

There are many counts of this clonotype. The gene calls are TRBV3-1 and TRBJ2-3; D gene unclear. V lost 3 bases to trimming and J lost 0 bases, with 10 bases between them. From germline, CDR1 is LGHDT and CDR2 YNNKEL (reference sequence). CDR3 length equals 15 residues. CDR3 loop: CASSHGSKSTDTQYF. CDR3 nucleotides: TGTGCCAGCAGCCACGGGTCTAAAAGCACAGATACGCAGTATTTT.

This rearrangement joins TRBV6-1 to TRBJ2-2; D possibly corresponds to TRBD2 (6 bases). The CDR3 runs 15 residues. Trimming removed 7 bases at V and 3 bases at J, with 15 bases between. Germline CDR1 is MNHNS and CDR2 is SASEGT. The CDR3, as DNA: TGTGCCAGCAAACTAGGAGGGGAGGACACCGGGGAGCTGTTTTTT. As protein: CASKLGGEDTGELFF.

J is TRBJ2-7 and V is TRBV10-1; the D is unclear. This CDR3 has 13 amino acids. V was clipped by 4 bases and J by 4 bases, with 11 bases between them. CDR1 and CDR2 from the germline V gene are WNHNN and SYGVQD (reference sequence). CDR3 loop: CASSAVLGYEQYF. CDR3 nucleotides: TGCGCCAGCAGTGCAGTATTGGGTTACGAGCAGTACTTC.

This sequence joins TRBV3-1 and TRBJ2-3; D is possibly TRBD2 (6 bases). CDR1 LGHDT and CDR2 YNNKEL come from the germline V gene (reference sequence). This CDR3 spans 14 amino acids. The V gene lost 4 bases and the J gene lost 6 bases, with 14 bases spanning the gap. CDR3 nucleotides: TGTGCCAGCAGCCTCATAGCGGAAGGGGATACGCAGTATTTT. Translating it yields CASSLIAEGDTQYF.

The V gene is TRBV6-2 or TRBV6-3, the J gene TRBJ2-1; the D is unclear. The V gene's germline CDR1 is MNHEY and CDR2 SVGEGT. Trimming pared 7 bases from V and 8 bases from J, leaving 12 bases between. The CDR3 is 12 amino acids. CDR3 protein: CASTPGGDEQFF. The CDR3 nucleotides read TGTGCCAGCACCCCCGGCGGAGATGAGCAGTTCTTC.

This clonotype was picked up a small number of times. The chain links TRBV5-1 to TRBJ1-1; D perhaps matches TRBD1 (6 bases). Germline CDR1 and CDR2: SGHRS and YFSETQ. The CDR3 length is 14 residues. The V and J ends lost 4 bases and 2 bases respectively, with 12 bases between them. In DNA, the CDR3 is TGCGCCAGCAGCAGAACCAGGGGCAACACTGAAGCTTTCTTT. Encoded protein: CASSRTRGNTEAFF.

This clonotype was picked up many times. CDR3 in amino acids: CASSLATTGKGEQYF. The CDR3 DNA reads TGTGCCAGCAGCTTAGCCACGACAGGGAAAGGCGAGCAGTACTTC. This chain joins TRBV7-9 and TRBJ2-7; TRBD1 matches 7 bases. The CDR3 consists of 15 residues. CDR1 and CDR2 from the germline V gene are SEHNR and FQNEAQ (reference sequence). With 0 bases clipped from V and 6 bases from J, the junction kept 8 bases outside the gene matches.

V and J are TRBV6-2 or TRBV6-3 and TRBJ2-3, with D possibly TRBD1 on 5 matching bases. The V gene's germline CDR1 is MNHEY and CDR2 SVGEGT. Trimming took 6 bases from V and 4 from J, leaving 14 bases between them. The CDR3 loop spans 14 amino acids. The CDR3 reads CASSPTVLSDTQYF. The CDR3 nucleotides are TGTGCCAGCAGCCCGACAGTATTGTCAGATACGCAGTATTTT.

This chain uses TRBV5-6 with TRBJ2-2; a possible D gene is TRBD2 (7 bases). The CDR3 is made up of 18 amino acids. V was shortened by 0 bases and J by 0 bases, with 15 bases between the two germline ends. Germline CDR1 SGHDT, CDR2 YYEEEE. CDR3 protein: CASSLGLGRGPNTGELFF. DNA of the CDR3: TGTGCCAGCAGCTTGGGGTTGGGGCGGGGGCCGAACACCGGGGAGCTGTTTTTT.

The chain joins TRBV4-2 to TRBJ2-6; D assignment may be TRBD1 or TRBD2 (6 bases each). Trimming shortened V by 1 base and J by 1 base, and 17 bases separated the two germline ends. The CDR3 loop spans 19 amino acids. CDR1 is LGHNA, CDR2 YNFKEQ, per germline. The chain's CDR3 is CASSQGGAEWNSGANVLTF. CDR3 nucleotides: TGTGCCAGCAGCCAAGGGGGGGCAGAGTGGAATTCTGGGGCCAACGTCCTGACTTTC.